Reported below is one TCR beta chain. Its antigen is unknown. Trimming removed 5 bases from V and 0 bases from J, with 11 bases in between. This CDR3 contains 14 residues. CDR1 SGHAT and CDR2 FQDESV come from the germline V gene (reference sequence). This sample is drawn from a study of T-cell memory formation after mild COVID-19. Broader study findings: CD4+ contracting clones lay mainly in CM and EM, CD8+ ones in EMRA. Memory cells collected pre-infection included some clones that later responded, suggesting cross-reactive memory joined. Still unconfirmed is whether the second-wave clones peaking on day 37 recognized SARS-CoV-2.

cDNA libraries for TCR alpha and TCR beta, carrying sample barcodes and UMIs, came from 5'RACE with constant-segment primers. TCRdb re-called the 5' RACE reads with MiXCR, one entry per CDR3 protein. The sample shows 200,000 to 300,000 distinct CDR3 sequences, approximately 15% of them seen only once. Sequencing was carried out using PBMCs or a T cell subset sorted from them (not recorded which). This chain connects TRBV11-1 to TRBJ2-7; D not resolved. The source is a man aged 18 to 30 who had mild COVID-19 (a few samples of this study predate the infection). Cell type and time point are not known. The CDR3 nucleotides are TGTGCCAGCAGCCCAGTGGCCCTCTCCTACGAGCAGTACTTC. It yields the protein CASSPVALSYEQYF.